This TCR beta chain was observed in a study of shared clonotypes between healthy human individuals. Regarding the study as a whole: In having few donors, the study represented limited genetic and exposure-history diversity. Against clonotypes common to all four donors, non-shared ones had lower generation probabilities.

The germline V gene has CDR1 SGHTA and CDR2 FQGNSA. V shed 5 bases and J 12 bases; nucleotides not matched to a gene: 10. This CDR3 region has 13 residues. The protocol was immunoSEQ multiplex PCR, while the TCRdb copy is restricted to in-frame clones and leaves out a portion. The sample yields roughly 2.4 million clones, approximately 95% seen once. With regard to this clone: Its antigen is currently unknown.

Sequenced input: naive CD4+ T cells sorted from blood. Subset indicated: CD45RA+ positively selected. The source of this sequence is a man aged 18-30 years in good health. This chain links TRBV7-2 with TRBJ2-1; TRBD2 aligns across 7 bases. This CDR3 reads CASSLPGLIVQFF. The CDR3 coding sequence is TGTGCCAGCAGCCTTCCGGGACTAATTGTGCAGTTCTTC.